A single sample is the source of the 14 T cell receptor beta chains below, sequenced in a study of control samples from healthy donors and cancer patients (dated by TCRdb to about 2020). Library preparation employed the immunoSEQ multiplex PCR assay. TCRdb took over this immuneACCESS table, retaining in-frame rearrangements with V and J assigned. Such tables are incomplete; in checked studies, under half of the missing clones stem from an unresolved V gene, and the remainder is unexplained. This sample comprises about 98,000 clones, more than 75% of them detected only once. Of the sample, roughly 2% falls within the top ten clones. The specimen sequenced was blood. These receptors all stem from a man aged 55 to 69 in good health.

The V gene is TRBV9, the J gene TRBJ2-1; D is unclear. The CDR3 sequence is 16 residues long. Trimming removed 0 bases at V and 0 bases at J, with 10 bases between. Germline V gene data show CDR1 as SGDLS and CDR2 as YYNGEE. The CDR3 loop is CASSVDQAYSYNEQFF. CDR3 coding DNA: TGTGCCAGCAGCGTAGACCAGGCATACTCCTACAATGAGCAGTTCTTC.

CDR3 nucleotide sequence: TGTGCCAGCAGTGACCGATCTACAGGGAGAGAGACCCAGTACTTC. Protein product: CASSDRSTGRETQYF. The V gene is TRBV11-1, the J gene TRBJ2-5, with a weak D call TRBD1 (6 bases). The CDR3 sequence is 15 residues long. The V gene lost 6 bases and the J gene lost 4 bases, with 18 bases spanning the gap. Germline V gene data show CDR1 as SGHAT and CDR2 as FQDESV (reference sequence). Full variable domain (missing parts from reference TRBV11-1 and TRBJ2-5): EAEVAQSPRYKITEKSQAVAFWCDPISGHATLYWYRQILGQGPELLVQFQDESVVDDSQLPKDRFSAERLKGVDSTLKIQPAELGDSAMYLCASSDRSTGRETQYFGPGTRLLVL.

V gene TRBV6-5 combines with J gene TRBJ2-7; possible D gene TRBD2, 5 bases. The CDR3 runs to 14 residues. Trimming removed 3 bases at V and 0 bases at J, with 9 bases between. The germline gives CDR1 MNHEY, CDR2 SVGAGI. CDR3 sequence (DNA): TGTGCCAGCAGTTATAGCGCCTACTCCTACGAGCAGTACTTC. Translation: CASSYSAYSYEQYF.

V is TRBV14 and J is TRBJ2-1, with TRBD2 matching over 9 bases. The CDR3 spans 15 residues. Trimming removed 2 bases from V and 4 bases from J; junction bases left unmatched: 3. Germline CDR1 SGHDN, CDR2 FVKESK. The CDR3 nucleotides are TGTGCCAGCAGCCAAAGGGCGGGAGGGTACAATGAGCAGTTCTTC. Its protein is CASSQRAGGYNEQFF.

This chain connects TRBV27 to TRBJ2-4, with a tentative D call TRBD1 (5 bases). CDR3 length: 16 residues. Trimming shortened V by 1 base and J by 4 bases, and 14 bases separated the two germline ends. Germline CDR1 is MNHEY and CDR2 is SMNVEV (reference sequence). CDR3 bases: TGTGCCAGCAGTTTATTCCAGACAGAGGCAAAAAACATTCAGTACTTC. Translating gives CASSLFQTEAKNIQYF.

The chain recombines TRBV3-1 (or the pseudogene TRBV3-2) with TRBJ1-3, with unresolved D. The CDR3 consists of 15 residues. CDR1 is LGHDT and CDR2 is YNNKEL in the germline V gene (reference sequence). V was cut by 4 bases and J by 0 bases, with 10 bases left in between. In DNA, the CDR3 is TGTGCCAGCAGCCCCCAGAGTTACTCTGGAAACACCATATATTTT. This gives the protein CASSPQSYSGNTIYF.

This sequence joins TRBV10-3 and TRBJ2-3; perhaps TRBD1 as D (5 bases). V was cut by 3 bases and J by 3 bases, with 16 bases left in between. Germline-derived CDR1 and CDR2 are ENHRY and SYGVKD. The CDR3 runs 16 residues. The CDR3 sequence is CAISDHRQGTTDTQYF. CDR3 coding DNA: TGTGCCATCAGTGACCACAGGCAGGGCACGACAGATACGCAGTATTTT.

The chain couples TRBV2 to TRBJ1-5; the D is unclear. The CDR3 is made up of 16 amino acids. CDR1 SNHLY and CDR2 FYNNEI come from the germline V gene. V was clipped by 4 bases and J by 0 bases, with 13 bases between them. The chain's CDR3 is CASSVGRTYSNQPQHF. CDR3 nucleotides: TGTGCCAGCAGTGTTGGTCGGACCTATAGCAATCAGCCCCAGCATTTT.

This chain connects TRBV3-1 (or the pseudogene TRBV3-2) to TRBJ1-2; no reliable D call. Germline V gene lookup returns CDR1 LGHDT and CDR2 YNNKEL (reference sequence). This CDR3 region has 12 residues. V was trimmed by 4 bases and J by 14 bases, leaving 17 bases between them. CDR3 bases: TGTGCCAGCAGCCGAGATAGGACGGATAAAACCTTC. It translates to CASSRDRTDKTF.

The chain links TRBV7-6 to TRBJ1-3; possibly TRBD1 for D (6 bases). The germline V and J ends were trimmed by 3 bases and 4 bases, with 19 bases remaining between them. The V gene's germline CDR1 is SGHVS and CDR2 FNYEAQ. The CDR3 length is 17 residues. The CDR3 sequence is CASSFDGLRGQGNTIYF. The CDR3 DNA reads TGTGCCAGCAGCTTCGATGGGCTCCGGGGGCAGGGAAACACCATATATTTT. The full variable domain, in which reference TRBV7-6 and TRBJ1-3 provide the parts outside the CDR3, is GAGVSQSPRYKVTKRGQDVALRCDPISGHVSLYWYRQALGQGPEFLTYFNYEAQQDKSGLPNDRFSAERPEGSISTLTIQRTEQRDSAMYRCASSFDGLRGQGNTIYFGEGSWLTVV.

This chain connects TRBV19 to TRBJ2-3, with no clear D. V lost 5 bases, J lost 9 bases, and 9 bases lay in between. Germline assignment: CDR1 LNHDA and CDR2 SQIVND (reference sequence). The CDR3 totals 11 residues. The chain's CDR3 is CASSEELTQYF. The CDR3 nucleotides are TGTGCCAGTAGTGAGGAGTTAACGCAGTATTTT.

The genes are TRBV11-2 and TRBJ1-5; TRBD1 might be the D (6 bases). Deletions cut 1 base from V and 5 bases from J, with 9 bases between. Germline loops: CDR1 SGHAT, CDR2 FQNNGV. The CDR3 length is 14 residues. The CDR3 region is CASSLGSGDQPQHF. The CDR3 DNA sequence: TGTGCCAGCAGCTTAGGATCAGGGGATCAGCCCCAGCATTTT.

This chain connects TRBV19 to TRBJ2-2; 9 positions agree with TRBD1. CDR3 size: 16 residues. V lost 10 bases, J lost 3 bases, and 12 bases stayed unmatched. CDR1 is LNHDA, CDR2 SQIVND, per germline (reference sequence). CDR3 nucleotide sequence: TGTGCCACTAAAGGGGGACAGGGATCGTACACCGGGGAGCTGTTTTTT. This codes for CATKGGQGSYTGELFF.

This clone was seen a handful of times. One base away lies a much larger clone, so this may be a sequencing read error. This chain joins TRBV10-1 and TRBJ2-7, with 11 bases matching TRBD1. The germline CDR1 and CDR2 sequences are WNHNN and SYGVQD (reference sequence). With V trimmed by 6 bases and J by 4 bases, 2 bases remained unmatched. This CDR3 is built from 13 residues. The CDR3 sequence: CASSRDRGYEQYF. The CDR3 DNA is TGCGCCAGCAGCCGGGACAGGGGGTACGAGCAGTACTTC.